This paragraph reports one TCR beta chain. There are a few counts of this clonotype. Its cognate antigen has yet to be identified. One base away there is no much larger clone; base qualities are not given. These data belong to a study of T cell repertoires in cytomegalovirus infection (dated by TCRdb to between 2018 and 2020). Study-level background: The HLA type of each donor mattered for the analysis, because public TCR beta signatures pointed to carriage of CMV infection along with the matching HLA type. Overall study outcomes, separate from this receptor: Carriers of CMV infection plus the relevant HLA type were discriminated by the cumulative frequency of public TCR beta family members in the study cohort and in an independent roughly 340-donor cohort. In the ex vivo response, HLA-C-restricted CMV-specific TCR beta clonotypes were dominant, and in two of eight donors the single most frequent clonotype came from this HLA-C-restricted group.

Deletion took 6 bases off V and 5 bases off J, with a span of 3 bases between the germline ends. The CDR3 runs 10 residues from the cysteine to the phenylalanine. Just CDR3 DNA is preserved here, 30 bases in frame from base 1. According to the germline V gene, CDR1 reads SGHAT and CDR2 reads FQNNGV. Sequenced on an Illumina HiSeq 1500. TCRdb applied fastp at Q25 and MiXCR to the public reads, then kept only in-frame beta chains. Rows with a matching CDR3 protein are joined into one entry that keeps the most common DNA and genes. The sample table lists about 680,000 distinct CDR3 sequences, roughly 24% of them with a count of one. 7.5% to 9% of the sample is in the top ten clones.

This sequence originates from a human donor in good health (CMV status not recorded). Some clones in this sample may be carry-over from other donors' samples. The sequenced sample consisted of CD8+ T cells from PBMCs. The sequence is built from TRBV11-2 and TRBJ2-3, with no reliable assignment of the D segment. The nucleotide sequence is TGTGCCAGCAGAAAAGATACGCAGTATTTT. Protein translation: CASRKDTQYF.